This T cell receptor (beta chain) was sequenced during a study of vaccination and CD4 T cells after COVID-19. V lost 3 bases and J 9 bases, leaving 15 bases between the germline ends. Germline V gene lookup returns CDR1 SNHLY and CDR2 FYNNEI. The CDR3 spans 13 residues. Cultured CD4+ T cells had their DNA profiled by the Oncomine TCR Beta short-read assay. TCRdb reprocessed the PCR reads via MiXCR and lists one record per CDR3 protein. The sample lists several thousand distinct CDR3 sequences, approximately 20% occurring once. On this clonotype itself: Its antigen is not identified.

The treatment is: roughly ten-day PBMC culture with coronavirus spike peptide pools or control peptides (ViraFEST assay). Peptide pools at roughly 11 ug/ml stimulated about 1.8 million PBMCs per well with about 10 IU/ml IL-2. This receptor was obtained from a human donor who had recovered from COVID-19. This material consisted of CD4+ T cells from blood, cultured in vitro, taken after SARS-CoV-2 vaccination. The chain employs TRBV2 and TRBJ2-7; D is possibly TRBD2 (5 bases). The CDR3 is CASSDEGTTPQYF. In DNA, the CDR3 is TGTGCCAGCAGTGATGAGGGAACTACGCCGCAGTACTTC.